This T cell receptor beta chain was identified during a study of CD8 T cells in ankylosing spondylitis. This clonotype occurred many times. Antigen specificity is unknown. Broader study findings: In the blood and synovial fluid of reactive arthritis, some motif variants had been previously reported. What appeared characteristic of ankylosing spondylitis blood was a TCR beta motif of eight highly homologous variants.

Each TCR beta library was made by quantitative 5'-RACE that incorporated molecular barcodes. TCRdb processed the 5' RACE reads anew with MiXCR; each CDR3 protein has one entry. The data show 200,000 or so distinct CDR3 sequences, 15% to 20% seen once. CDR1 and CDR2 (germline): MNHEY, SVGAGI. V was clipped by 3 bases and J by 8 bases, with 11 bases between them. The CDR3 totals 13 residues. The sample taken for sequencing was blood, either unsorted or a sorted T cell fraction (not recorded which). The chain uses TRBV6-5 and TRBJ2-1, with D possibly called TRBD1 or TRBD2 (5 bases each). This sequence was found in a male donor under 30 with ankylosing spondylitis or in good health (not recorded which). CDR3 coding DNA: TGTGCCAGCAGTTATGGACGGGGCGATGAGCAGTTCTTC. Translating gives CASSYGRGDEQFF.